The clone carrying this TCR beta chain occurred many times. Per the original methods: Estimated nucleated cell counts came from reference gene primer amplification. Sequencing used immunoSEQ multiplex PCR; TCRdb keeps in-frame clones, though not all of them. That table supplies the V and J calls and clone size; D and trimming were determined from the DNA. The sample lists roughly 180,000 clones; 65% to 85% were seen once. The sample comes from a study of blood T cell repertoires in COVID-19. Across the study: Samples came from the United States, Italy and Spain, spanning acute and convalescent COVID-19. From T cells, B-cell-depleted T cells, or PBMCs came the material, which was cDNA or gDNA.

V was pared by 1 base and J by 0 bases, with 10 bases between. Per germline, CDR1 SGHDN and CDR2 FVKESK. The CDR3 contains 15 residues. This sequence joins TRBV14 and TRBJ2-7; D uncertain. The material sequenced was peripheral blood. This sequence was found in a man between 60 and 75 years old with active or convalescent COVID-19. The CDR3 DNA is TGTGCCAGCAGCCAAGGGGCCCTGAGCTCCTACGAGCAGTACTTC. Protein sequence: CASSQGALSSYEQYF.